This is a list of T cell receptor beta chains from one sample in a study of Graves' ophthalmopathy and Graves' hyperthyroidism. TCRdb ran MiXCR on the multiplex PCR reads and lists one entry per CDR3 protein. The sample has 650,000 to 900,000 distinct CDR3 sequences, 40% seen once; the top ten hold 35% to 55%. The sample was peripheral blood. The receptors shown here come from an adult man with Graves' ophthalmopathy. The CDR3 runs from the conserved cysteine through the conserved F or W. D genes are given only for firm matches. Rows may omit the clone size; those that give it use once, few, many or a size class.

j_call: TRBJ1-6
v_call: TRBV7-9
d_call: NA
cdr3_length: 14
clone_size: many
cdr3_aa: CASSPHGLYSPLHF
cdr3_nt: TGTGCCAGCAGCCCCCACGGACTGTATTCACCCCTCCACTTT

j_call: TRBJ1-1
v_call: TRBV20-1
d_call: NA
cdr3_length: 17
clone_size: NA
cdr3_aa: CSARDLAGFILNTEAFF
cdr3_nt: TGCAGTGCTAGAGATTTAGCAGGGTTTATCTTGAACACTGAAGCTTTCTTT

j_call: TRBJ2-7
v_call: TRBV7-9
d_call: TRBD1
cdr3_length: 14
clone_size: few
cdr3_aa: CASSLAGGLYEQYF
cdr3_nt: TGTGCCAGCAGCTTAGCAGGGGGCCTCTACGAGCAGTACTTC

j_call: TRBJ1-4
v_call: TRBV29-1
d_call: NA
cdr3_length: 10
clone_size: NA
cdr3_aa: CSADDEKLFF
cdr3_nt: TGCAGCGCCGACGACGAAAAACTGTTTTTT

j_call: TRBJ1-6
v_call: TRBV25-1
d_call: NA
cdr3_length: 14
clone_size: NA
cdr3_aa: CASSFRHANSPLHF
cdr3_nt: TGTGCCAGCAGCTTCCGGCATGCTAATTCACCCCTCCACTTT

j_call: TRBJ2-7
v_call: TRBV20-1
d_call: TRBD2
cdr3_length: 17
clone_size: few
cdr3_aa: CSARDYISGTSRNEQYF
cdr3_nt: TGCAGTGCTAGAGATTATATTTCAGGGACTAGCCGCAACGAGCAGTACTTC

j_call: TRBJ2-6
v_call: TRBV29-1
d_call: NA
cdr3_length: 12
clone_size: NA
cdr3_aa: CSVTAGANVLTF
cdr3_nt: TGCAGCGTTACGGCTGGGGCCAACGTCCTGACTTTC

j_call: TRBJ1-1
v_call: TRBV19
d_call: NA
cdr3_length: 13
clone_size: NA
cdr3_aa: CAWSVVTGTEAFF
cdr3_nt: TGTGCCTGGAGTGTGGTAACGGGGACTGAAGCTTTCTTT

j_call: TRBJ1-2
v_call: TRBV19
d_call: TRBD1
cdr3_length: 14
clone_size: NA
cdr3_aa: CASSPNRGQDGYTF
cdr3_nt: TGTGCCAGCTCACCCAACAGGGGGCAAGATGGCTACACCTTC

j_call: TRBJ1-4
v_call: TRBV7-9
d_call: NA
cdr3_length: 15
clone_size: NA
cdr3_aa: CASSLDGGLGEKLFF
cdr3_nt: TGTGCCAGCAGCTTAGACGGGGGACTCGGTGAAAAACTGTTTTTT

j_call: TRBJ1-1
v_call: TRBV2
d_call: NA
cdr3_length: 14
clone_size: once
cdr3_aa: CATSEEGYGTEAFF
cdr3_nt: TGTGCCACCAGTGAAGAAGGGTACGGCACTGAAGCTTTCTTT

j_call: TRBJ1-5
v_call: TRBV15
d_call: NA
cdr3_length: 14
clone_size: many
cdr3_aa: CATSSYLRGQPQHF
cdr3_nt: TGTGCCACCAGCAGTTATCTCCGTGGGCAGCCCCAGCATTTT

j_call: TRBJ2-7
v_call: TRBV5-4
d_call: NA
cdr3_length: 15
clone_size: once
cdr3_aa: CASSLGRGRTYEQYF
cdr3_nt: TGTGCCAGCAGCTTGGGCAGGGGACGTACCTACGAGCAGTACTTC

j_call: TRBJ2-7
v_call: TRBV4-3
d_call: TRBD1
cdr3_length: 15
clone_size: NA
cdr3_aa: CASSHGTGPAYEQYF
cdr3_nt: TGCGCCAGCAGCCACGGGACAGGACCAGCCTACGAGCAGTACTTC

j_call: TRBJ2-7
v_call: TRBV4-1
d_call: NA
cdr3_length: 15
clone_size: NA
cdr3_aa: CASSPKVGGFYEQYF
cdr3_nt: TGCGCCAGCAGCCCTAAGGTGGGGGGATTCTACGAGCAGTACTTC

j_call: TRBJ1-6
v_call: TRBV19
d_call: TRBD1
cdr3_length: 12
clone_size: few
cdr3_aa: CASSRQGSPLHF
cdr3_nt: TGTGCCAGTAGTAGACAGGGTTCACCCCTCCACTTT

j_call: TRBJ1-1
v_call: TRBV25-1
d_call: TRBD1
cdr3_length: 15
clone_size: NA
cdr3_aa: CASSLTSGGDTEAFF
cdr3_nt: TGTGCCAGCTCACTAACTTCAGGGGGGGACACTGAAGCTTTCTTT

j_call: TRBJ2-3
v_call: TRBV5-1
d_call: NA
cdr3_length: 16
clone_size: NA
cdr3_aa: CASSLVGGRGTDTQYF
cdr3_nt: TGCGCCAGCAGCTTGGTTGGGGGGCGCGGCACAGATACGCAGTATTTT

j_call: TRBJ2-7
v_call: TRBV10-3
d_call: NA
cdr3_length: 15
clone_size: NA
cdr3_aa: CAIRTGTRPYYEQYF
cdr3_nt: TGTGCCATCAGGACCGGGACTCGACCCTATTACGAGCAGTACTTC

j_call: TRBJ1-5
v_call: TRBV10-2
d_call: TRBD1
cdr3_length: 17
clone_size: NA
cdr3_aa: CASSQIGRDRGSQPQHF
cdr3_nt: TGCGCCAGCAGCCAAATAGGCCGGGACAGGGGTAGTCAGCCCCAGCATTTT

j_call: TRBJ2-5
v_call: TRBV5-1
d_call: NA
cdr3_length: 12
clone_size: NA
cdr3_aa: CASSGVQETQYF
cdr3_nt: TGCGCCAGCAGCGGAGTACAAGAGACCCAGTACTTC

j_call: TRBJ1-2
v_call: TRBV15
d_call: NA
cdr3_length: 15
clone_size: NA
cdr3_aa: CATSRQRRGSKGYTF
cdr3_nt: TGTGCTACCAGCAGACAGAGACGGGGCTCGAAGGGCTACACCTTC

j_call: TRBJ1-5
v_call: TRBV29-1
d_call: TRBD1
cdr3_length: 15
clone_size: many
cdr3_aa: CSVRTGGGSNQPQHF
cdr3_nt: TGCAGCGTTCGAACAGGGGGCGGAAGCAATCAGCCCCAGCATTTT

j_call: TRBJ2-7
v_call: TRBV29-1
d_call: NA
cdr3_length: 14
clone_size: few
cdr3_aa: CSVPDSYSYYEQYF
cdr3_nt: TGCAGCGTACCGGACAGCTACTCTTACTACGAGCAGTACTTC

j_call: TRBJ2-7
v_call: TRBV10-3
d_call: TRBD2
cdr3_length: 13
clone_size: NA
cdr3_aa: CAARGGGPYKQYF
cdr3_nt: TGTGCTGCTCGGGGGGGAGGGCCTTACAAGCAGTACTTC

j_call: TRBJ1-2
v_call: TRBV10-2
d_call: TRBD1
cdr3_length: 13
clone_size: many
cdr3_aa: CASSATGVNGYTF
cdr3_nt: TGCGCCAGCAGTGCCACAGGGGTCAATGGCTACACCTTC

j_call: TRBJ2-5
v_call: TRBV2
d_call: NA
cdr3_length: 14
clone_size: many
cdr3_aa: CASSEIWQGETQYF
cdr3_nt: TGTGCCAGCAGTGAAATTTGGCAGGGCGAGACCCAGTACTTC

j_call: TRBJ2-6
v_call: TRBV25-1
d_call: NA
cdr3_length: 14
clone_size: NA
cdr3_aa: CAREPFSGANVLTF
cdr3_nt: TGTGCTAGAGAGCCATTCTCTGGGGCCAACGTCCTGACTTTC

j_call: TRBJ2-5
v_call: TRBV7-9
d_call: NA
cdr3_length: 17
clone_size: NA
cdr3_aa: CASSLVTALTWRETQYF
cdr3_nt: TGTGCCAGCAGCTTAGTAACGGCGTTGACGTGGAGAGAGACCCAGTACTTC

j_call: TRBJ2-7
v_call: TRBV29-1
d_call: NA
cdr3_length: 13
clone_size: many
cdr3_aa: CSVDIGGSYEQYF
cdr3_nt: TGCAGCGTTGATATAGGGGGCTCCTACGAGCAGTACTTC

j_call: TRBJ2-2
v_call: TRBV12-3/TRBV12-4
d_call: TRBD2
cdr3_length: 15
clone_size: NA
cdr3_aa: CASSLLGGATGELFF
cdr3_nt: TGTGCCAGCAGTTTACTCGGGGGGGCCACCGGGGAGCTGTTTTTT

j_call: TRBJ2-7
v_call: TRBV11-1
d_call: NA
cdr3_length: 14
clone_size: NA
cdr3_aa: CASSVEGQPYEQYF
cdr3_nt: TGTGCCAGCAGCGTGGAGGGACAGCCCTACGAGCAGTACTTC

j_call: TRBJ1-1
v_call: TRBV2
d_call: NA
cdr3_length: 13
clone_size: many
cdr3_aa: CASNGGGKTEAFF
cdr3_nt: TGTGCCAGCAATGGGGGAGGTAAAACTGAAGCTTTCTTT

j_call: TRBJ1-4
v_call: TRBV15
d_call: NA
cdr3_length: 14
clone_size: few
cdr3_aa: CATSRRGSLEKLFF
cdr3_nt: TGTGCCACCAGCAGGAGGGGGTCTTTGGAAAAACTGTTTTTT

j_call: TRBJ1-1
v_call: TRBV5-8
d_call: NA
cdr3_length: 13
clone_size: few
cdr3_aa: CASSLGTLTSAFF
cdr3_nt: TGTGCCAGCAGCTTAGGGACCCTCACATCGGCTTTCTTT

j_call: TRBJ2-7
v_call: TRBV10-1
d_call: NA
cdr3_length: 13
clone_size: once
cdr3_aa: CASSASSYNEQYF
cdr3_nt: TGCGCCAGCAGTGCTAGCTCCTACAACGAGCAGTACTTC

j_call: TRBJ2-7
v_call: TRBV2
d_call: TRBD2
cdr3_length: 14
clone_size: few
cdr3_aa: CASSLTSGRNEQYF
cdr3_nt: TGTGCCAGCAGCCTGACTAGCGGGAGAAACGAGCAGTACTTC

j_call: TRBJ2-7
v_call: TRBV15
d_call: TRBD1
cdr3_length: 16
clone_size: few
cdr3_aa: CATSRDVVTGGDEQYF
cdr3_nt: TGTGCCACCAGCAGAGATGTGGTTACAGGGGGCGACGAGCAGTACTTC

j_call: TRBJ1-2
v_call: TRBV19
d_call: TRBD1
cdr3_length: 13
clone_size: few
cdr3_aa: CASNDRGHYGYTF
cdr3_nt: TGTGCCAGTAATGACAGGGGGCACTATGGCTACACCTTC

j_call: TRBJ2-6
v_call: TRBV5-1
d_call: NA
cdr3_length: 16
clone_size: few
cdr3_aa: CASSPDGPSGANVLTF
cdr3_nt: TGCGCCAGCAGCCCAGACGGGCCCTCTGGGGCCAACGTCCTGACTTTC

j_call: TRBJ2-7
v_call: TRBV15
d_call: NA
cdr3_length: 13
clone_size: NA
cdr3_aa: CATSSTDGNEQYF
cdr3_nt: TGTGCCACCAGCAGTACCGACGGGAACGAGCAGTACTTC

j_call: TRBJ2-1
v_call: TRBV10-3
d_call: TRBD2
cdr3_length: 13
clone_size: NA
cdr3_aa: CAISGLVNNEQFF
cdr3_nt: TGTGCCATCAGCGGACTAGTCAACAATGAGCAGTTCTTC

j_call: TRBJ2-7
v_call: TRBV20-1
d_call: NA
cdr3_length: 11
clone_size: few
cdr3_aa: CSARVLYEQYF
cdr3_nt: TGCAGTGCTAGAGTCTTGTACGAGCAGTACTTC

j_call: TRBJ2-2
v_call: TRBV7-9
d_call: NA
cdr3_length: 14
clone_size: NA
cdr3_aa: CASMGRGYTGELFF
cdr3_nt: TGTGCCAGTATGGGAAGGGGGTACACCGGGGAGCTGTTTTTT

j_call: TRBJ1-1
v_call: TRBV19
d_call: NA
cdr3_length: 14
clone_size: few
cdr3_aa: CASSKGAPATEAFF
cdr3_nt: TGTGCCAGTAGTAAAGGGGCACCCGCCACTGAAGCTTTCTTT

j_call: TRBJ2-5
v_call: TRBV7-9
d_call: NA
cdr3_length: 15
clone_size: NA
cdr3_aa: CASSLIAGWAETQYF
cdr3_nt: TGTGCCAGCAGCTTAATAGCCGGGTGGGCGGAGACCCAGTACTTC

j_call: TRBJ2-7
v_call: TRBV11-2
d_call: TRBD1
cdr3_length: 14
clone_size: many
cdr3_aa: CASSVDRGRDEQYF
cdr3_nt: TGTGCCAGCAGCGTAGACAGGGGGCGCGACGAGCAGTACTTC

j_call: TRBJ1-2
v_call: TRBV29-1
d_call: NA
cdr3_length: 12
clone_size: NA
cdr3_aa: CSLRQGNYGYTF
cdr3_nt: TGCAGCTTAAGGCAGGGGAACTATGGCTACACCTTC

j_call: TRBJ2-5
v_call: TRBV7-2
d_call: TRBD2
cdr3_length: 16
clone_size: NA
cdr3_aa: CASSQELATSGDRQYF
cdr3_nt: TGTGCCAGCAGCCAAGAATTAGCGACTAGCGGGGACCGCCAGTACTTC

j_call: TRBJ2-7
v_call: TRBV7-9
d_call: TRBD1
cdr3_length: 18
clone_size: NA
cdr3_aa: CASSLTYEQGATPYEQYF
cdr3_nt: TGTGCCAGCAGCTTGACCTATGAACAGGGGGCGACTCCGTACGAGCAGTACTTC

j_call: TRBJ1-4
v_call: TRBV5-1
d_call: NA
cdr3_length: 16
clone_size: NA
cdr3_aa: CAGSLLQGSANEKLFF
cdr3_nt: TGCGCCGGCAGCTTGCTCCAGGGGTCGGCTAATGAAAAACTGTTTTTT

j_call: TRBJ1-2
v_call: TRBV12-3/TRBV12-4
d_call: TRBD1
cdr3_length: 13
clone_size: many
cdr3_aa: CASSLSGGEGYTF
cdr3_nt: TGTGCCAGCAGCCTCTCAGGGGGGGAGGGCTACACCTTC

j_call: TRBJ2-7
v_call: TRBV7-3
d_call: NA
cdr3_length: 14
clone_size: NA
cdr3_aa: CASSPEEGSEEQYF
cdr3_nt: TGCGCCAGCAGCCCAGAGGAGGGATCGGAGGAGCAGTACTTC